This T cell receptor (beta chain) stems from a study of blood T cell repertoires in COVID-19. Across the study: There were acute and convalescent COVID-19 samples, and they came from the United States, Italy and Spain. In each case, the material was cDNA or gDNA derived from T cells, B-cell-depleted T cells, or PBMCs.

Produced via immunoSEQ multiplex PCR; TCRdb's table is partial and in-frame only. The table has 95,000 to 110,000 clones, about 91% seen once. The receptor was isolated from a human donor in a cohort sampled during active COVID-19. Sequenced: peripheral blood.

The CDR3 sequence: CASSLDRLNSPLHF. The CDR3 DNA follows: TGTGCCAGCAGCTTAGACAGGCTAAATTCACCCCTCCACTTT. The J gene is TRBJ1-6, the V gene TRBV5-4; D may be TRBD1 (6 bases). The V gene's germline CDR1 is SGHNT and CDR2 YYREEE (reference sequence). Deletions cut 2 bases from V and 7 bases from J, with 10 bases between. The CDR3 is 14 residues long. Drawing the rest from reference TRBV5-4 and TRBJ1-6, the complete variable domain is ETGVTQSPTHLIKTRGQQVTLRCSSQSGHNTVSWYQQALGQGPQFIFQYYREEENGRGNFPPRFSGLQFPNYSSELNVNALELDDSALYLCASSLDRLNSPLHFGNGTRLTVT.